What follows are 28 T cell receptor beta chains derived from one specimen sequenced in a study of beta chain features in type 1 diabetes (dated by TCRdb to the late 2010s). Preparation of the library involved the immunoSEQ multiplex PCR assay. The entire amount of isolated RNA was reverse transcribed using the High Capacity cDNA Reverse Transcription Kit, so the sequenced TCRB transcripts were expressed ones. The clones in this table, taken by TCRdb from immuneACCESS, are in-frame only. Not every clone is retained; where verified, under half of the shortfall comes from an unresolved V gene, and the cause of the rest is unknown. The sample table records under 500,000 clones; approximately 30% of these occur just once. About 0.065% of the sample is held by the ten biggest clonotypes. The sequenced sample consisted of naive CD4+ T cells from blood. The cell subset or site tag for this specimen amounts to: true naive CD4+ T cells. Every receptor here comes from a man between 18 and 35 years old in good health.

The chain recombines TRBV7-2 with TRBJ2-3, with D perhaps matching TRBD1 (6 bases). This CDR3 is built from 16 residues. Trimming left V 7 bases short and J 0 bases short, with 17 bases between. Germline CDR1 is SGHTA and CDR2 is FQGNSA. The DNA of the CDR3 is TGTGCCAGCAACCCTCCAGGACAGCGAAGCACAGATACGCAGTATTTT. It translates to CASNPPGQRSTDTQYF.

This clone has more than one count but fewer than ten. This chain's CDR3 is CASSPRLAGSTGELFF. The CDR3 bases are TGTGCCAGCAGCCCGCGACTAGCGGGAAGCACCGGGGAGCTGTTTTTT. V usage is TRBV7-3 and J usage is TRBJ2-2; 11 nucleotides agree with TRBD2. Germline V gives CDR1 SGHTA, CDR2 FQGTGA. The CDR3 runs 16 residues. V shed 5 bases and J 4 bases; nucleotides not matched to a gene: 6.

The chain carries TRBV6-5 and TRBJ2-3, with D hard to call. CDR1 and CDR2 (germline): MNHEY, SVGAGI. The CDR3 covers 13 residues. V dropped 6 bases and J dropped 8 bases, with 15 bases sitting between them. CDR3 amino acids: CASSFGRVGTQYF. The CDR3 nucleotides read TGTGCCAGCAGCTTTGGACGGGTTGGTACGCAGTATTTT.

The rearrangement links TRBV10-3 to TRBJ2-3; 12 bases align to TRBD2. J gave up 1 base and V 2 bases, and 1 base lay outside the gene matches. From germline, CDR1 is ENHRY and CDR2 SYGVKD. The length of the CDR3 is 16 residues. CDR3 loop: CAISERLAGGTDTQYF. The CDR3 DNA sequence: TGTGCCATCAGTGAGCGACTAGCGGGAGGCACAGATACGCAGTATTTT.

This clone has more than one count but fewer than ten. The J gene is TRBJ2-7, the V gene TRBV5-4; 11 bases agree with TRBD2. The CDR3 sequence is 16 residues long. The V gene's germline CDR1 is SGHNT and CDR2 YYREEE (reference sequence). The V gene end was trimmed by 2 bases and the J gene end by 6 bases; junction bases not matched to a gene: 10. CDR3 nucleotide sequence: TGTGCCAGCAGCTTTTTTGTAGGGACTAGCGGTTCCGAGCAGTACTTC. It codes for CASSFFVGTSGSEQYF.

The chain recombines TRBV30 with TRBJ2-3; 7 nucleotides agree with TRBD2. The V gene's germline CDR1 is GTSNPN and CDR2 SVGIG (reference sequence). J was trimmed by 5 bases and V by 0 bases; bases with no gene match: 11. There are 16 residues in the CDR3. CDR3 loop: CAWSVRGGSRKDTQYF. For the CDR3, the DNA is TGTGCCTGGAGTGTACGGGGCGGGAGTCGGAAAGATACGCAGTATTTT.

The chain combines TRBV10-3 with TRBJ1-5; D is perhaps TRBD1 (5 bases). V lost 10 bases, J lost 7 bases, and 20 bases lay in between. CDR3 length: 14 residues. Germline loops: CDR1 ENHRY, CDR2 SYGVKD. In DNA form, the CDR3 reads TGTGCCACCGTTGCACAGGCGGAAGGGCAGCCCCAGCATTTT. Its translation: CATVAQAEGQPQHF.

This chain joins TRBV7-9 and TRBJ2-1; 13 bases fit TRBD2. CDR3 size: 19 residues. Germline assignment: CDR1 SEHNR and CDR2 FQNEAQ (reference sequence). The junction had 13 bases not matched to a gene; V was cut back by 4 bases and J by 4 bases. The CDR3 is CASSSFETSGRSAYNEQFF. Written as DNA, the CDR3 is TGTGCCAGCAGCTCGTTCGAGACTAGCGGGAGGTCGGCTTACAATGAGCAGTTCTTC.

This clone was observed once. This rearrangement joins TRBV6-6 to TRBJ2-4; D is possibly TRBD2 (6 bases). Trimming left V 0 bases short and J 9 bases short, with 12 bases between. Germline V CDR1 and CDR2: MNHNY, SVGAGI (reference sequence). The CDR3 contains 14 residues. The CDR3 sequence is CASSYSLGEVIQYF. The CDR3 bases are TGTGCCAGCAGTTACTCGCTGGGGGAGGTCATTCAGTACTTC.

This chain links TRBV20-1 with TRBJ2-7; TRBD1 agrees at 10 bases. V shed 7 bases, J shed 5 bases, and the junction held 2 bases outside the gene matches. Per the germline V gene, CDR1 is DFQATT and CDR2 is SNEGSKA (reference sequence). The CDR3 runs 11 residues. CDR3 in amino acids: CSGDRGHEQYF. Here the CDR3 DNA reads TGCAGTGGGGACAGGGGCCACGAGCAGTACTTC.

The genes are TRBV6-5 and TRBJ2-3, with a possible D match to TRBD1 (6 bases). The V gene lost 6 bases and the J gene lost 4 bases, with 11 bases spanning the gap. This CDR3 comprises 13 residues. The germline gives CDR1 MNHEY, CDR2 SVGAGI. The CDR3 protein is CASRSPGADTQYF. The CDR3 nucleotides read TGTGCCAGCAGGTCCCCAGGGGCAGATACGCAGTATTTT.

The chain has TRBV5-1 and TRBJ2-1; D possibly uses TRBD1 or TRBD2 (5 bases each). V lost 4 bases and J 7 bases, leaving 15 bases between the germline ends. The CDR3 loop spans 14 amino acids. CDR1 SGHRS and CDR2 YFSETQ come from the germline V gene. The CDR3 spells CASSASGTENEQFF. CDR3 bases: TGCGCCAGCAGCGCCTCCGGGACGGAGAATGAGCAGTTCTTC.

J is TRBJ1-2 and V is TRBV19, with 7 bases aligning to TRBD1. The junction had 2 bases not matched to a gene; V was cut back by 6 bases and J by 4 bases. The CDR3 is 12 residues long. The germline V gene has CDR1 LNHDA and CDR2 SQIVND (reference sequence). This chain's CDR3 is CASSGTVYGYTF. The CDR3 region has the DNA TGTGCCAGTAGCGGGACAGTCTATGGCTACACCTTC.

This clone has only a few counts. This chain uses TRBV14 with TRBJ2-4; 8 positions agree with TRBD2. CDR1 SGHDN and CDR2 FVKESK come from the germline V gene. V shed 2 bases and J 5 bases; nucleotides not matched to a gene: 5. The CDR3 runs to 15 residues. CDR3 amino acids: CASSQNTAGENIQYF. Here the CDR3 DNA reads TGTGCCAGCAGCCAAAATACAGCGGGAGAAAACATTCAGTACTTC.

This clone has more than one count but fewer than ten. The gene calls are TRBV30 and TRBJ2-6, with no clear D. Looked up from germline, CDR1 is GTSNPN and CDR2 is SVGIG (reference sequence). The CDR3 contains 16 residues. The ends were cut back, 4 bases at V and 4 bases at J, with 17 bases in the middle. CDR3 sequence (DNA): TGTGCCTGGACTCCGCCCAGACTGTCGGGGGCCAACGTCCTGACTTTC. Its protein product is CAWTPPRLSGANVLTF.

The chain couples TRBV7-2 to TRBJ2-6; D unresolved. The V gene lost 3 bases and the J gene lost 4 bases, with 13 bases spanning the gap. Germline assignment: CDR1 SGHTA and CDR2 FQGNSA. CDR3 length: 16 amino acids. This CDR3 is CASSLIPGSGANVLTF. DNA for the CDR3: TGTGCCAGCAGCTTGATCCCTGGAAGCGGGGCCAACGTCCTGACTTTC.

This clone has a handful of counts. The chain has TRBV7-2 and TRBJ1-5; the match to TRBD1 covers 10 bases. Trimming removed 5 bases from V and 4 bases from J; junction bases left unmatched: 5. The CDR3 contains 15 residues. Germline CDR1 reads SGHTA; CDR2 reads FQGNSA. The CDR3 coding sequence is TGTGCCAGCAGCGGCGGACAGGGGGTGAATCAGCCCCAGCATTTT. Its translation is CASSGGQGVNQPQHF.

The chain combines TRBV29-1 with TRBJ2-3, with 11 positions matching TRBD2. The CDR3 runs to 15 residues. Germline V gene lookup returns CDR1 SQVTM and CDR2 ANQGSEA. With V trimmed by 6 bases and J by 2 bases, 7 bases remained unmatched. CDR3 bases: TGCAGCGTCCAGACTAGCGGGGCCCTCACAGATACGCAGTATTTT. Translated, it gives CSVQTSGALTDTQYF.

This clone has just a few counts. This chain connects TRBV5-8 to TRBJ2-4, with D maybe TRBD1 (6 bases). CDR1 SGHTS and CDR2 YDEGEE come from the germline V gene. The CDR3 spans 15 residues. Between the trimmed V and J ends, which lost 7 bases and 1 base, there was a span of 15 bases. Here the CDR3 reads CASGQYTGAKNIQYF. Here the CDR3 DNA reads TGTGCCAGCGGACAGTATACAGGGGCCAAAAACATTCAGTACTTC. Supplemented by reference TRBV5-8 and TRBJ2-4, the full variable domain reads EAGVTQSPTHLIKTRGQQATLRCSPISGHTSVYWYQQALGLGLQFLLWYDEGEERNRGNFPPRFSGRQFPNYSSELNVNALELEDSALYLCASGQYTGAKNIQYFGAGTRLSVL.

The chain uses TRBV7-7 and TRBJ2-1; no reliable D call. The CDR3 sequence is 15 residues long. Trimming pared 1 base from V and 0 bases from J, leaving 7 bases between. Germline V gene lookup returns CDR1 SSHAT and CDR2 FNYEAQ (reference sequence). The CDR3, as DNA: TGTGCCAGCAGCTTAGACGGAAGCTCCTACAATGAGCAGTTCTTC. It translates to CASSLDGSSYNEQFF.

This clone was seen more than once but under ten times. The chain couples TRBV10-3 to TRBJ2-3; D is possibly TRBD2 (5 bases). The CDR3 has 16 amino acids. V was pared by 3 bases and J by 2 bases, with 15 bases between. Germline V lookup: CDR1 ENHRY, CDR2 SYGVKD. DNA of the CDR3: TGTGCCATCAGTGAAGGCCGGACTGGCCCCACAGATACGCAGTATTTT. This codes for CAISEGRTGPTDTQYF.

In its sample, this clone was seen a few times. The rearrangement links TRBV29-1 to TRBJ1-2; 7 nucleotides align to TRBD1. The CDR3 has 13 amino acids. The junction had 7 bases not matched to a gene; V was cut back by 5 bases and J by 4 bases. The germline CDR1 and CDR2 sequences are SQVTM and ANQGSEA. The CDR3 sequence is CSVWTGTVYGYTF. CDR3 nucleotides: TGCAGCGTTTGGACCGGGACAGTCTATGGCTACACCTTC.

The chain links TRBV29-1 to TRBJ1-1; D gene uncertain. CDR1 is SQVTM and CDR2 is ANQGSEA in the germline V gene. The CDR3 totals 14 residues. The V gene lost 2 bases and the J gene lost 2 bases, with 12 bases spanning the gap. CDR3 DNA: TGCAGCGTTGAAAACCCCTACGGAAACACTGAAGCTTTCTTT. Translation gives CSVENPYGNTEAFF. Supplemented by reference TRBV29-1 and TRBJ1-1, the full variable domain reads SAVISQKPSRDICQRGTSLTIQCQVDSQVTMMFWYRQQPGQSLTLIATANQGSEATYESGFVIDKFPISRPNLTFSTLTVSNMSPEDSSIYLCSVENPYGNTEAFFGQGTRLTVV.

The chain is built from TRBV6-5 and TRBJ2-7; 9 nucleotides line up with TRBD2. V trimming: 3 bases; J trimming: 10 bases; junction bases outside the gene matches: 10. The CDR3 extends over 14 amino acids. Germline loops: CDR1 MNHEY, CDR2 SVGAGI. DNA for the CDR3: TGTGCCAGCAGTTATAAGCGGGAGGCACAGGTCCAGTACTTC. Protein product: CASSYKREAQVQYF.

The gene calls are TRBV10-3 and TRBJ1-2, with a tentative D call TRBD1 (5 bases). Germline values: CDR1 ENHRY, CDR2 SYGVKD. The CDR3 is 13 amino acids. The germline V and J ends were trimmed by 4 bases and 3 bases, with 9 bases remaining between them. The CDR3: CAISAGNHYGYTF. As DNA, the CDR3 is TGTGCCATCAGTGCAGGGAACCACTATGGCTACACCTTC.

The V and J genes are TRBV5-1 and TRBJ2-3, with 13 bases identical to TRBD2. CDR3 length: 15 residues. The junction had 4 bases not matched to a gene; V was cut back by 4 bases and J by 5 bases. Germline CDR1 and CDR2: SGHRS and YFSETQ. CDR3 region: CASSLGLAGEDTQYF. DNA for the CDR3: TGCGCCAGCAGCCTCGGACTAGCGGGAGAAGATACGCAGTATTTT.

This clone has a handful of counts. The chain uses TRBV5-1 and TRBJ2-1, with 8 positions matching TRBD1. In germline, CDR1 is SGHRS, CDR2 YFSETQ. The length of the CDR3 is 17 residues. V dropped 1 base and J dropped 4; count of bases not matched to a gene: 10. CDR3 coding DNA: TGCGCCAGCAGCTTGCGAAGTCCCGACAGGGGATACAATGAGCAGTTCTTC. As protein: CASSLRSPDRGYNEQFF.

This clone turned up a few times. This chain joins TRBV20-1 and TRBJ2-1; no reliable D call. Trimming cost V 5 bases and J 8 bases, with 10 bases left between them. The germline CDR1 and CDR2 sequences are DFQATT and SNEGSKA (reference sequence). This CDR3 is 11 amino acids long. Here the CDR3 reads CSAPRLYEQFF. CDR3 nucleotide sequence: TGCAGTGCTCCGCGCTTATATGAGCAGTTCTTC.